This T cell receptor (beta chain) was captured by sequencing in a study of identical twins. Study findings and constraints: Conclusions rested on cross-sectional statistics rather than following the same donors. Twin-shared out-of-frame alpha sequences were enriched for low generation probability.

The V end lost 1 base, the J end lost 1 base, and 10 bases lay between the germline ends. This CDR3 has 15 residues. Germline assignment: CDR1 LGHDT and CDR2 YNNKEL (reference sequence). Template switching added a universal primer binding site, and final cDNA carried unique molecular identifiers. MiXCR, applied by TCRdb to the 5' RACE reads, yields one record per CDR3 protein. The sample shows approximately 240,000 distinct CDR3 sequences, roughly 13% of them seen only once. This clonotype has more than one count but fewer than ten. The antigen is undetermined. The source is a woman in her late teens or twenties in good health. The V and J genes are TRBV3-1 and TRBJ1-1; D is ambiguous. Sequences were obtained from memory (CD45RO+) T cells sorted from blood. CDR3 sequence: CASSQGYLWNTEAFF. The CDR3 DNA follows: TGTGCCAGCAGCCAAGGGTACCTCTGGAACACTGAAGCTTTCTTT.